Reported below is one T cell receptor (beta chain). Its matching antigen is unknown. This specimen belongs to a study of T cell responses to AZD1222 COVID-19 vaccine. General study points: Spike-specific TCR breadth and depth rose after two AZD1222 doses. The study sampled repertoires only after the peak T cell response.

Sequenced by immunoSEQ multiplex PCR; TCRdb stores in-frame clones only, minus some. This sample has about 180,000 clones, with almost 90% found just once. Germline assignment: CDR1 LNHNV and CDR2 YYDKDF (reference sequence). Deletions cut 0 bases from V and 4 bases from J, with 13 bases between. This CDR3 has 16 amino acids. Second doses were pooled across both intervals (about 4 or about 12 weeks). This chain joins TRBV15 and TRBJ1-3; D perhaps matches TRBD1 (5 bases). This specimen consisted of peripheral blood, obtained 28 days after the second AZD1222 dose. The receptor's source is an adult who received the AZD1222 COVID-19 vaccine. CDR3 sequence: CATSRDRGVQGNTIYF. CDR3 sequence (DNA): TGTGCCACCAGCAGAGATCGAGGGGTTCAGGGAAACACCATATATTTT.